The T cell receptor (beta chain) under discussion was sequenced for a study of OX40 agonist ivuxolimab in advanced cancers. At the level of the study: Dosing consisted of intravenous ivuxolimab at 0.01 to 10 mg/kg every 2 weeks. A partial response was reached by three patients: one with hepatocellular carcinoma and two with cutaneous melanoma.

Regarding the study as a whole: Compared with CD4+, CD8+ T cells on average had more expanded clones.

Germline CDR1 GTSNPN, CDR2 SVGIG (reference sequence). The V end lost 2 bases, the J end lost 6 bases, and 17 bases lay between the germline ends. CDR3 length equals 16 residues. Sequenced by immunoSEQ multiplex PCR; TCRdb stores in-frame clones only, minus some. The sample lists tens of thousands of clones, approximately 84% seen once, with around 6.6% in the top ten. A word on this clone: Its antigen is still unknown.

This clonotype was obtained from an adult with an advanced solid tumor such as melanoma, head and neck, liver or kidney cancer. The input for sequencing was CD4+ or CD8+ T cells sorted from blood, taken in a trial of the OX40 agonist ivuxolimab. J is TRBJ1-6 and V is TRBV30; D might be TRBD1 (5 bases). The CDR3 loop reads CAWSPLGTRTNSPLHF. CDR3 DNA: TGTGCCTGGAGTCCCCTTGGGACCCGTACTAATTCACCCCTCCACTTT.